The 23 T cell receptor beta chains below were found in one sample sequenced in a study of blood T cell repertoires in COVID-19. Data came from immunoSEQ multiplex PCR; TCRdb stores just in-frame clones and leaves some out. The table includes fewer than 250,000 clones, roughly 80% detected once. What was sequenced was PBMCs or T cells enriched from blood (not recorded which). The receptors come from a woman aged 50 to 60 who had been exposed to COVID-19.

This clone was recorded once. The chain combines TRBV12-3 or TRBV12-4 with TRBJ2-7; D is unresolved. This CDR3 comprises 13 residues. V lost 4 bases to trimming and J lost 3 bases, with 10 bases between them. The CDR3 loop reads CASSYLVNYEQYF. The CDR3 region has the DNA TGTGCCAGCAGTTACTTAGTTAACTACGAGCAGTACTTC.

CDR3 coding DNA: TGCGCCAGCAGCTTGGCTTTGGGGGCGGGTGAAAAACTGTTTTTT. Protein: CASSLALGAGEKLFF. The V call is TRBV5-1, the J call TRBJ1-4, with D possibly matching TRBD1 (6 bases). The CDR3 has 15 amino acids. V gave up 0 bases and J gave up 7 bases, with 13 bases separating them. In germline, CDR1 is SGHRS, CDR2 YFSETQ. The whole variable domain, filled in from reference TRBV5-1 and TRBJ1-4, reads KAGVTQTPRYLIKTRGQQVTLSCSPISGHRSVSWYQQTPGQGLQFLFEYFSETQRNKGNFPGRFSGRQFSNSRSEMNVSTLELGDSALYLCASSLALGAGEKLFFGSGTQLSVL.

The chain couples TRBV7-2 to TRBJ1-1, with 9 bases fitting TRBD1. The V segment lost 6 bases and the J segment 1 base; nucleotides outside the gene matches: 3. This CDR3 is 14 amino acids long. Per germline, CDR1 SGHTA and CDR2 FQGNSA. The CDR3 DNA reads as TGTGCCAGCAGACTACAGGGGGCGAACACTGAAGCTTTCTTT. As protein: CASRLQGANTEAFF.

The chain employs TRBV2 and TRBJ1-4; 10 positions agree with TRBD1. The V and J ends lost 8 bases and 7 bases, in that order; junction bases with no gene match: 13. CDR3 length equals 16 residues. CDR1 is SNHLY, CDR2 FYNNEI, per germline. CDR3 nucleotide sequence: TGTGCCAGCTTAATGCCGGGACAGGGGACGGGTGAAAAACTGTTTTTT. Translated: CASLMPGQGTGEKLFF.

The rearrangement links TRBV18 to TRBJ2-3, with 13 bases lining up with TRBD2. The CDR3 is made up of 16 amino acids. Germline V gene lookup returns CDR1 KGHSH and CDR2 LQKENI. The V segment lost 3 bases and the J segment 3 bases; nucleotides outside the gene matches: 3. The CDR3 here is CASSPWTSGGTDTQYF. The CDR3 DNA is TGTGCCAGCTCACCTTGGACTAGCGGGGGTACAGATACGCAGTATTTT.

This sequence joins TRBV27 and TRBJ1-4; TRBD1 matches 7 bases. V lost 1 base, J lost 4 bases, and 9 bases stayed unmatched. Germline lookup yields CDR1 MNHEY and CDR2 SMNVEV (reference sequence). This CDR3 comprises 17 residues. The CDR3 coding sequence is TGTGCCAGCAGTTTATGGGCGGGCGGGACAGATAATGAAAAACTGTTTTTT. It specifies CASSLWAGGTDNEKLFF.

This clone was counted a few times. The V gene is TRBV9, the J gene TRBJ1-3; weak D call: TRBD1 (6 bases). The CDR3 sequence is 16 residues long. The V gene lost 4 bases and the J gene lost 4 bases, with 18 bases spanning the gap. Germline CDR1 is SGDLS and CDR2 is YYNGEE. The CDR3 region is CASSKGGEVGGNTIYF. The CDR3 coding sequence is TGTGCCAGCAGCAAGGGGGGGGAGGTCGGAGGAAACACCATATATTTT.

The chain links TRBV27 to TRBJ1-1; D not resolved. This CDR3 is 14 amino acids long. V gave up 7 bases and J gave up 1 base, with 13 bases separating them. Germline CDR1 and CDR2: MNHEY and SMNVEV (reference sequence). The CDR3 region has the DNA TGTGCCAGCAAAGCGCCGGGATCGAACACTGAAGCTTTCTTT. Its protein is CASKAPGSNTEAFF.

The chain recombines TRBV5-1 with TRBJ1-1; the match to TRBD1 covers 9 bases. CDR3 length: 16 amino acids. Losses at the gene ends were 3 bases for V and 1 base for J; bases not matched to a gene: 7. Germline assignment: CDR1 SGHRS and CDR2 YFSETQ. CDR3 sequence: CASSSTGTGTNTEAFF. The CDR3 bases are TGCGCCAGCAGCTCAACCGGGACAGGGACGAACACTGAAGCTTTCTTT.

The chain has TRBV7-9 and TRBJ2-7, with 7 bases fitting TRBD1. Germline loops: CDR1 SEHNR, CDR2 FQNEAQ (reference sequence). The CDR3 extends over 15 amino acids. After removal of 5 bases from V and 1 base from J, the junction contained 8 bases not matched to a gene. The CDR3 nucleotides are TGTGCCAGCAGCATCCGGGACAGCTTATCCTACGAGCAGTACTTC. Translated: CASSIRDSLSYEQYF.

J is TRBJ1-2 and V is TRBV12-3 or TRBV12-4; maybe TRBD1 (6 bases). The CDR3 loop spans 13 amino acids. V shed 2 bases and J shed 9 bases, with 13 bases lying between them. CDR3: CASSLSRQESYTF. Here the CDR3 DNA reads TGTGCCAGCAGTTTATCTCGACAGGAGAGCTACACCTTC.

The chain joins TRBV4-1 to TRBJ2-2, with a tentative D call TRBD1 (6 bases). The CDR3 sequence is 15 residues long. CDR1 is MGHRA, CDR2 YSYEKL, per germline. The V gene lost 4 bases and the J gene lost 3 bases, with 12 bases spanning the gap. The CDR3 DNA sequence: TGCGCCAGCAGCCCAGGGGACCTCTACACCGGGGAGCTGTTTTTT. Amino acids: CASSPGDLYTGELFF.

The chain combines TRBV20-1 with TRBJ1-1; D unclear. V was clipped by 6 bases and J by 0 bases, with 5 bases between them. Germline V lookup: CDR1 DFQATT, CDR2 SNEGSKA (reference sequence). This CDR3 is 11 amino acids long. CDR3 residues: CSALLNTEAFF. The CDR3 DNA reads TGCAGTGCCTTGTTGAACACTGAAGCTTTCTTT.

The CDR3 nucleotides read TGTGCCAGCAGTCGGGAGGGGGAGCAGTTCTTC. Translated, it gives CASSREGEQFF. The chain combines TRBV5-4 with TRBJ2-1, with TRBD2 identical over 8 bases. Germline loops: CDR1 SGHNT, CDR2 YYREEE (reference sequence). The length of the CDR3 is 11 residues. V was pared by 5 bases and J by 10 bases, with 2 bases of the junction left unmatched.

The V and J genes are TRBV11-3 and TRBJ2-3; D not resolved. V shed 1 base and J shed 6 bases, with 5 bases lying between them. The CDR3 has 12 amino acids. CDR1 is SGHNT and CDR2 is YENEEA in the germline V gene. CDR3 sequence reads: CASSLGLDTQYF. CDR3 nucleotides: TGTGCCAGCAGCTTAGGTCTGGATACGCAGTATTTT.

The rearrangement links TRBV2 to TRBJ1-3; 9 bases align to TRBD1. The germline CDR1 and CDR2 sequences are SNHLY and FYNNEI. With 6 bases clipped from V and 3 bases from J, the junction kept 3 bases outside the gene matches. The length of the CDR3 is 14 residues. The CDR3 protein is CASRLDRGGNTIYF. Here the CDR3 DNA reads TGTGCCAGCAGACTGGACAGGGGTGGAAACACCATATATTTT.

The CDR3 DNA is TGTGCCAGTAGTCCTCCCCGAGGCGGGAAGGGTTCCTATGGCTACACCTTC. This codes for CASSPPRGGKGSYGYTF. V usage is TRBV19 and J usage is TRBJ1-2; D not certain. The CDR3 runs to 17 residues. The V end was cut by 5 bases, the J end by 4 bases, with 23 bases between. Germline assignment: CDR1 LNHDA and CDR2 SQIVND (reference sequence).

The chain is built from TRBV5-4 and TRBJ1-1; the match to TRBD1 covers 7 bases. The CDR3 is 15 amino acids. Germline V gene data show CDR1 as SGHNT and CDR2 as YYREEE (reference sequence). Trimming took 6 bases from V and 1 from J; bases not matched to a gene: 9. The CDR3 DNA reads TGTGCCAGCACCAAGCCGACAGGGTCGAACACTGAAGCTTTCTTT. It encodes CASTKPTGSNTEAFF. The variable domain in full, with the rest retrieved from reference TRBV5-4 and TRBJ1-1, is ETGVTQSPTHLIKTRGQQVTLRCSSQSGHNTVSWYQQALGQGPQFIFQYYREEENGRGNFPPRFSGLQFPNYSSELNVNALELDDSALYLCASTKPTGSNTEAFFGQGTRLTVV.

V and J are TRBV28 and TRBJ1-2, with 9 bases aligning to TRBD1. Trimming at V came to 6 bases and at J to 4 bases, leaving 3 bases not matched to a gene. Germline CDR1 MDHEN, CDR2 SYDVKM. The CDR3 contains 13 residues. CDR3: CASRRGQGYGYTF. The DNA for the CDR3 is TGTGCCAGCAGGAGGGGACAGGGCTATGGCTACACCTTC.

Here the CDR3 reads CASRPRLRGTEAFF. CDR3 sequence (DNA): TGTGCCAGCAGGCCAAGACTCCGGGGCACTGAAGCTTTCTTT. The J gene is TRBJ1-1, the V gene TRBV28; D unclear. V was clipped by 6 bases and J by 4 bases, with 15 bases between them. Germline V gene sequence: CDR1 MDHEN, CDR2 SYDVKM. CDR3 length: 14 residues.

This chain connects TRBV7-2 to TRBJ2-1; 7 bases agree with TRBD2. There are 19 residues in the CDR3. Losses at the gene ends were 5 bases for V and 2 bases for J; bases not matched to a gene: 18. Germline V lookup: CDR1 SGHTA, CDR2 FQGNSA. The CDR3 protein is CASSPLFRRGSETYNEQFF. In nucleotides, the CDR3 is TGTGCCAGCAGCCCTCTTTTCCGGCGGGGGTCCGAGACCTACAATGAGCAGTTCTTC.

V and J are TRBV19 and TRBJ1-5, with D unresolved. Trimming removed 6 bases at V and 8 bases at J, with 17 bases between. Per the germline V gene, CDR1 is LNHDA and CDR2 is SQIVND (reference sequence). The CDR3 covers 14 residues. The CDR3 DNA reads TGTGCCAGTAGACTCGGACGGACTGCGGAGCCCCAGCATTTT. Translated: CASRLGRTAEPQHF. Looking up the rest from reference TRBV19 and TRBJ1-5 gives the full variable domain: DGGITQSPKYLFRKEGQNVTLSCEQNLNHDAMYWYRQDPGQGLRLIYYSQIVNDFQKGDIAEGYSVSREKKESFPLTVTSAQKNPTAFYLCASRLGRTAEPQHFGDGTRLSIL.

V gene TRBV15 combines with J gene TRBJ1-5; D possibly corresponds to TRBD1 (6 bases). Between the trimmed V and J ends, which lost 5 bases and 4 bases, there was a span of 12 bases. Per germline, CDR1 LNHNV and CDR2 YYDKDF (reference sequence). The CDR3 extends over 14 amino acids. In DNA form, the CDR3 reads TGTGCCACCAGCGGGGACACGGGGAATCAGCCCCAGCATTTT. This encodes CATSGDTGNQPQHF.